The source of this T cell receptor beta chain is a study of CD4 T cells in relation to SARS-CoV-2 and coronaviruses (dated by TCRdb to the early 2020s). For the wider study: In the ViraFEST assay, PBMCs were grown with antigen for around ten days, and TCR beta CDR3s were then sequenced to identify antigen-specific clonal expansions. The study assessed, at the TCR clonotype level, memory CD4+ T cell crossreactivity between SARS-CoV-2 and common cold coronavirus spike proteins. The Adaptive Biotechnologies TCR-sequencing kit was used for samples from a few pre-COVID donors and for the naive versus memory experiments, whereas the other data were Illumina-based. For other donors in the study, expansion assays were sequenced with a different, Illumina-based TCR-beta assay. Patient-derived lymphoblastoid cell lines were used to map the HLA restriction of shared crossreactive spike epitopes. Across all 12 patients in the full convalescent cohort, ages ranged from about 21 to 80 years, with a median of 38. Among the 12 convalescent patients, 8 males and 4 females were included, and two of the subjects were Hispanic. Points the paper makes about the study in general: Crossreactivity analysis centred on spike protein, so crossreactivity against other viral proteins was not assessed. Approximately 60% of donors had memory CD4+ clonotypes that crossrecognized SARS-CoV-2 and at least one common cold coronavirus spike. Because no donor provided both pre-pandemic and post-infection samples, tracing the source of pre-existing responses was limited. Compared with monoreactive clones, crossreactive clones had significantly weaker SARS-CoV-2-driven expansion, a result consistent with antigenic imprinting. The study was constrained by small numbers of patients and of tested TCRs. Naive versus memory sequencing indicated that memory recall responses, rather than primary responses primed during culture, are detected by the assay.

The CDR3 sequence holds 16 residues, the cysteine and phenylalanine included. Only the CDR3 portion is preserved as DNA: 48 bases, with reading frame beginning at the first base. The germline V gene (reference sequence) supplies CDR1 LNHDA and CDR2 SQIVND. The junction shows trimming of 6 bases on V and 8 bases on J, and the gene matches do not reach 16 bases of it. Survey-level immunoSEQ TCR-beta sequencing was performed on DNA from CEF-cultured naive and memory CD4+ T cells. Concerning the study's data processing: Preprocessing removed nonproductive sequences and CDR3s not starting with C, not ending with F or W, or shorter than 7 amino acids. Antigen-specific clonotypes were called with the MANAFEST web app, based on expansion relative to reference and other culture wells. To be counted as positive, a clone had to show significant expansion compared with the reference culture, at an FDR below 0.05, in 2 of 3 replicate wells. Positive clones also required significant expansion versus all other tandem wells and an odds ratio above 5. Cultured and uncultured naive and memory CD4+ repertoires were searched for previously identified spike- and CEF-reactive CDR3s. Pairwise Levenshtein distance, computed with the stringdist R package after three terminal residues were trimmed from each end, was used as the measure of CDR3 homology. Drawn from immuneACCESS, this table holds only the in-frame rearrangements with V and J called that TCRdb kept. Clones are partly lost; checked studies trace under half to an unresolved V gene and leave the rest unexplained. That table furnishes V, J and clone size, whereas the DNA furnished D and trimming. The sample profile shows 43,000 or so clones; approximately 80% of them were found once. The ten most abundant clones make up around 1.4% of the sample.

On this clone: The target of this receptor is not known. The sample holds no much larger clone one base away, and base qualities are not on file.

Naive and memory CD4+ T cells were separated from cryopreserved PBMCs by CD4 enrichment followed by EasySep naive CD4+ T cell enrichment. Sorted naive or memory CD4+ T cells (approximately 10^5) were cultured 1:1 with T cell-depleted PBMCs and CEF peptides for more than eight days. In general, every peptide culture condition was set up in three replicate wells. Ficoll-Paque PLUS gradient centrifugation was used to isolate PBMCs from either whole blood or leukapheresis product. PBMCs were either cryopreserved at -140 degrees C or used fresh in the expansion assay. The QIAamp Micro DNA Kit was used to extract genomic DNA from the CD4+ T cells.

The sequence is built from TRBV19 and TRBJ2-1; 7 of the junction bases match TRBD2. Material: naive CD4+ T cells from PBMCs, cultured in vitro. The cell subset or site label, as the study defines it: naive CD4+ T cells isolated by negative enrichment. The clonotype was recovered from an adult with COVID-19. The CDR3 protein: CASRRTGTIRFDEQFF. The nucleotides are TGTGCCAGTAGGCGAACCGGGACTATTAGGTTCGATGAGCAGTTCTTC. The full variable domain, with segments outside the CDR3 supplied by the reference TRBV19 and TRBJ2-1 proteins, appears as DGGITQSPKYLFRKEGQNVTLSCEQNLNHDAMYWYRQDPGQGLRLIYYSQIVNDFQKGDIAEGYSVSREKKESFPLTVTSAQKNPTAFYLCASRRTGTIRFDEQFFGPGTRLTVL.